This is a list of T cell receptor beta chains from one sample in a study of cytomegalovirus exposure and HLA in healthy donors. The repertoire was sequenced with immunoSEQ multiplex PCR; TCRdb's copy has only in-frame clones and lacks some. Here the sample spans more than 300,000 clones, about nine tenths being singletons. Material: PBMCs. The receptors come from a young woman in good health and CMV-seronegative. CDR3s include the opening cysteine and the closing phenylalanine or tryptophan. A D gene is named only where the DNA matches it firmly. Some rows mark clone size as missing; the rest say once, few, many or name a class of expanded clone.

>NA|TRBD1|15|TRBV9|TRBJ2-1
CASSVAGGPYNEQFF
TGTGCCAGCAGCGTTGCAGGGGGTCCCTACAATGAGCAGTTCTTC
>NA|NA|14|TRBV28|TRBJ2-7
CASSTNGFDYEQYF
TGTGCCAGCAGTACAAACGGGTTTGACTACGAGCAGTACTTC
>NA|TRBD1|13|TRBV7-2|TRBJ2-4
CASSIQGGSIQYF
TGTGCCAGCAGCATACAGGGGGGCAGCATTCAGTACTTC
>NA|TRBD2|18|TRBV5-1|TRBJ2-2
CASSLTLAGGGGTGELFF
TGCGCCAGCAGCTTGACACTAGCGGGAGGAGGCGGCACCGGGGAGCTGTTTTTT
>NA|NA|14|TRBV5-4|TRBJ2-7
CASRSQGSSYEQYF
TGTGCCAGCAGGTCTCAGGGGAGCTCCTACGAGCAGTACTTC
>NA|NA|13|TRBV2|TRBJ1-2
CASSGGFPYGYTF
TGTGCCAGCAGTGGAGGGTTTCCCTATGGCTACACCTTC
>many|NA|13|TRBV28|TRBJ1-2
CASTRGEPYGYTF
TGTGCCAGCACCCGGGGGGAGCCCTATGGCTACACCTTC
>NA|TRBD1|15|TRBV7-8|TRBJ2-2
CASSLSTGGTGELFF
TGTGCCAGCAGCCTATCGACAGGGGGCACCGGGGAGCTGTTTTTT
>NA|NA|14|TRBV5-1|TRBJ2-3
CASRMGDVADTQYF
TGCGCCAGCAGAATGGGAGATGTCGCAGATACGCAGTATTTT
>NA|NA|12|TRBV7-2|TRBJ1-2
CASSLVNYGYTF
TGTGCCAGCAGCTTAGTAAACTATGGCTACACCTTC
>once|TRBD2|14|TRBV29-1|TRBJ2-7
CSVAASGKRNEQYF
TGCAGCGTTGCCGCTAGCGGGAAGAGAAACGAGCAGTACTTC
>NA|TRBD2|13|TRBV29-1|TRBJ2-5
CSGGLAASETQYF
TGCAGCGGGGGACTAGCGGCCTCGGAGACCCAGTACTTC
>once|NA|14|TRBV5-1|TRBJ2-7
CASSLATSNHEQYF
TGCGCCAGCAGCTTGGCCACTAGTAATCACGAGCAGTACTTC
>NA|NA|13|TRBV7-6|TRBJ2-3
CASSLGRADTQYF
TGTGCCAGCAGCTTAGGGCGGGCAGATACGCAGTATTTT
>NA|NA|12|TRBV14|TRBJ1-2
CASSRGGYGYTF
TGTGCCAGCAGCCGGGGCGGCTATGGCTACACCTTC
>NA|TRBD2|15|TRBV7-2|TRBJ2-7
CASSQQTSGWYEQYF
TGTGCCAGCAGCCAACAGACTAGCGGATGGTACGAGCAGTACTTC
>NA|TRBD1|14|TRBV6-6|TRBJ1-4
CASRSGGAVEKLFF
TGTGCCAGCAGGTCAGGGGGCGCGGTGGAAAAACTGTTTTTT
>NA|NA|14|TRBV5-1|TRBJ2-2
CASSSKSGSGELFF
TGCGCCAGCAGCTCCAAGTCCGGGTCCGGGGAGCTGTTTTTT
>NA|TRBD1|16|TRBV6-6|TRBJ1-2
CASSHPRTGVSYGYTF
TGTGCCAGCAGCCACCCACGGACAGGAGTAAGCTATGGCTACACCTTC
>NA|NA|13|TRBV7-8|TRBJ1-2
CASSLGTDYGYTF
TGTGCCAGCAGCTTAGGGACAGACTATGGCTACACCTTC
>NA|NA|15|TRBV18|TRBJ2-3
CASSPGQRSTDTQYF
TGTGCCAGCTCACCAGGACAGCGCAGCACAGATACGCAGTATTTT
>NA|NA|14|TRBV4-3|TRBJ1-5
CASSQDRGRQPQHF
TGCGCCAGCAGCCAAGACAGGGGTAGACAGCCCCAGCATTTT
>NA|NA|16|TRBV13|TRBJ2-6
CASSISGNSGANVLTF
TGTGCCAGCAGCATATCAGGGAATTCTGGGGCCAACGTCCTGACTTTC
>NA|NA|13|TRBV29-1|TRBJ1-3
CSVGGQGGNTIYF
TGCAGCGTTGGTGGTCAGGGAGGAAACACCATATATTTT
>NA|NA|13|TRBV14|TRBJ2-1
CASSRVQRNEQFF
TGTGCCAGCAGCAGAGTCCAAAGAAATGAGCAGTTCTTC
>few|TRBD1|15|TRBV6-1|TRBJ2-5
CASTLRTGGLETQYF
TGTGCCAGCACCCTGAGGACAGGGGGCCTTGAGACCCAGTACTTC
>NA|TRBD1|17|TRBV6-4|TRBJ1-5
CASSIDRAPVSNQPQHF
TGTGCCAGCAGTATCGACAGGGCCCCGGTCAGCAATCAGCCCCAGCATTTT
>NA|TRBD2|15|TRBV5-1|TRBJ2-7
CASSLAGLLLYEQYF
TGCGCCAGCAGCCTAGCGGGACTCCTTCTCTACGAGCAGTACTTC
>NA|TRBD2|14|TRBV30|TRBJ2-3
CAWRNAGAPDTQYF
TGTGCCTGGAGGAATGCGGGAGCGCCAGATACGCAGTATTTT
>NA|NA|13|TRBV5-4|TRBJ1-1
CASSVPGETEAFF
TGTGCCAGCAGCGTACCAGGGGAGACTGAAGCTTTCTTT
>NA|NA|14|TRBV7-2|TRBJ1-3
CASSSQGTGNTIYF
TGTGCCAGCAGCTCCCAGGGTACTGGAAACACCATATATTTT
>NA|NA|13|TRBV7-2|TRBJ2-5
CASSLGPAETQYF
TGTGCCAGCAGCTTAGGACCAGCGGAGACCCAGTACTTC
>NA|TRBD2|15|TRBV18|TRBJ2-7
CASSLAGTSLYEQYF
TGTGCCAGCTCACTCGCCGGGACTAGCTTATACGAGCAGTACTTC
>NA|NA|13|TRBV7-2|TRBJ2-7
CASSPSLSYEQYF
TGTGCCAGCAGCCCGAGTCTCTCCTACGAGCAGTACTTC
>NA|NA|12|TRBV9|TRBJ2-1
CASGKAGNEQFF
TGTGCCAGCGGCAAGGCGGGCAATGAGCAGTTCTTC
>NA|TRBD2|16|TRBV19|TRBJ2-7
CASSIRLAGGVDEQYF
TGTGCCAGTAGTATCCGACTAGCGGGAGGGGTCGACGAGCAGTACTTC
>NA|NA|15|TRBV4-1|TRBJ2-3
CASSQVSGGTDTQYF
TGCGCCAGCAGCCAAGTGTCAGGTGGCACAGATACGCAGTATTTT
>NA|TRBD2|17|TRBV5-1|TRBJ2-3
CASSPRGLKDRTDTQYF
TGCGCCAGCAGCCCCCGGGGACTAAAAGACCGAACAGATACGCAGTATTTT
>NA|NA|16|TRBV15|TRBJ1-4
CATSRAVGAADEKLFF
TGTGCCACCAGCAGAGCGGTTGGGGCGGCGGATGAAAAACTGTTTTTT
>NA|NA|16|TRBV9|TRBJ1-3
CASSPPGGFSGNTIYF
TGTGCCAGCAGCCCCCCGGGGGGGTTCTCTGGAAACACCATATATTTT
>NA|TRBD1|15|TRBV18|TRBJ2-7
CASSSRTGEGLEQYF
TGTGCCAGCTCATCTCGGACAGGGGAGGGCCTCGAGCAGTACTTC
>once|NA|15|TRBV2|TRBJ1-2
CASSDNLGGTYGYTF
TGTGCCAGCAGTGATAATCTTGGGGGGACCTATGGCTACACCTTC
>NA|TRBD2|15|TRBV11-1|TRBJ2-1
CASSSTSGKYNEQFF
TGTGCCAGCAGCTCGACTAGCGGAAAGTACAATGAGCAGTTCTTC
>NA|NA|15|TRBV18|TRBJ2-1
CASSHGTDTYNEQFF
TGTGCCAGCTCACACGGGACTGACACCTACAATGAGCAGTTCTTC